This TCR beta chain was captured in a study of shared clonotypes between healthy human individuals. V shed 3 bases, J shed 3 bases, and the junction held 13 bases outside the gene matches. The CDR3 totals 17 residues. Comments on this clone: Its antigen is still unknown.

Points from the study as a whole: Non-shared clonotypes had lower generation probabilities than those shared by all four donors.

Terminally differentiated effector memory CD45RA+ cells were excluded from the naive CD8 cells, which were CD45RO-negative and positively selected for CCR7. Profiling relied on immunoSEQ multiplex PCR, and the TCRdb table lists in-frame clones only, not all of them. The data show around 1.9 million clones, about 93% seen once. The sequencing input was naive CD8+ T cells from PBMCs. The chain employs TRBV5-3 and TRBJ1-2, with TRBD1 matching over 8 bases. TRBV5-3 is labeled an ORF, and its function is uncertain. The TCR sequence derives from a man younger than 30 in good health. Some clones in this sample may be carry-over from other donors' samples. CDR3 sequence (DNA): TGTGCCAGAAGCTGTGAAAAACAGGGGGAGATGGACTATGGCTACACCTTC. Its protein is CARSCEKQGEMDYGYTF.